The 22 T cell receptor beta chains in this list originate from one sample, sequenced in a study of T cell changes during pregnancy in multiple sclerosis. The assay was immunoSEQ multiplex PCR, and TCRdb's table has in-frame clones only and misses some. Found here are more than 35,000 clones, 75% to 95% of them singletons; the top ten hold 0.4% to 0.55%. The specimen comprised CD4+ T cells from peripheral blood mononuclear cells, sampled in the first trimester of pregnancy. The receptors were sampled from a female donor in good health, enrolled as a control in a pregnancy study.

The chain employs TRBV6-5 and TRBJ2-7, with 7 bases that match TRBD1. Germline values: CDR1 MNHEY, CDR2 SVGAGI. CDR3 size: 14 residues. V dropped 5 bases and J dropped 0; count of bases not matched to a gene: 4. The CDR3 coding sequence is TGTGCCAGCAGTAGACAGGGACCCTCCTACGAGCAGTACTTC. Amino acids: CASSRQGPSYEQYF.

This chain connects TRBV5-6 to TRBJ1-3; no clear D gene. The ends were cut back, 5 bases at V and 8 bases at J, with 14 bases in the middle. The CDR3 length is 13 residues. From germline, CDR1 is SGHDT and CDR2 YYEEEE. The CDR3, as DNA: TGTGCCAGCAGGTATTCCCCTTCCCACACCATATATTTT. Protein: CASRYSPSHTIYF.

This rearrangement joins TRBV13 to TRBJ1-6; D not certain. Germline lookup yields CDR1 PRHDT and CDR2 FYEKMQ (reference sequence). The V and J ends lost 8 bases and 0 bases respectively, with 8 bases between them. This CDR3 comprises 14 residues. As DNA, the CDR3 is TGTGCCAGCGGGCCGCGCTCCTATAATTCACCCCTCCACTTT. Translation: CASGPRSYNSPLHF. The full variable domain, its missing parts supplied by reference TRBV13 and TRBJ1-6, is AAGVIQSPRHLIKEKRETATLKCYPIPRHDTVYWYQQGPGQDPQFLISFYEKMQSDKGSIPDRFSAQQFSDYHSELNMSSLELGDSALYFCASGPRSYNSPLHFGNGTRLTVT.

The rearrangement links TRBV5-6 to TRBJ2-1; 8 bases align to TRBD1. Germline values: CDR1 SGHDT, CDR2 YYEEEE. The CDR3 is 17 residues long. V lost 5 bases to trimming and J lost 4 bases; unmatched junction nucleotides: 14. The DNA for the CDR3 is TGTGCCAGCAGTTCCACCTGGAGACAGGGGATATACAATGAGCAGTTCTTC. Translation gives CASSSTWRQGIYNEQFF.

This clone was detected once. This chain links TRBV2 with TRBJ1-2; D gene uncertain. The V and J ends lost 7 bases and 5 bases respectively, with 11 bases between them. CDR1 SNHLY and CDR2 FYNNEI come from the germline V gene. The CDR3 runs to 12 residues. This CDR3 reads CASTEQVYGYTF. The CDR3 DNA follows: TGTGCCAGCACCGAACAAGTATATGGCTACACCTTC. The variable domain in full, with the rest retrieved from reference TRBV2 and TRBJ1-2, is EPEVTQTPSHQVTQMGQEVILRCVPISNHLYFYWYRQILGQKVEFLVSFYNNEISEKSEIFDDQFSVERPDGSNFTLKIRSTKLEDSAMYFCASTEQVYGYTFGSGTRLTVV.

V is TRBV7-2 and J is TRBJ2-1; 13 nucleotides align to TRBD2. This CDR3 has 16 residues. The V and J ends lost 3 bases and 4 bases, in that order; junction bases with no gene match: 3. CDR1 SGHTA and CDR2 FQGNSA come from the germline V gene. The CDR3 loop reads CASSLGLAGTYNEQFF. Written as DNA, the CDR3 is TGTGCCAGCAGCTTGGGACTAGCGGGGACTTACAATGAGCAGTTCTTC. The variable domain in full, completed from reference TRBV7-2 and TRBJ2-1, reads GAGVSQSPSNKVTEKGKDVELRCDPISGHTALYWYRQSLGQGLEFLIYFQGNSAPDKSGLPSDRFSAERTGGSVSTLTIQRTQQEDSAVYLCASSLGLAGTYNEQFFGPGTRLTVL.

J is TRBJ2-4 and V is TRBV15, with 9 bases identical to TRBD1. Unmatched junction bases numbered 9, after V lost 1 base and J lost 2 bases. Germline V gives CDR1 LNHNV, CDR2 YYDKDF (reference sequence). The CDR3 extends over 18 amino acids. In nucleotides, the CDR3 is TGTGCCACCAGCAGAGCGGGACAGGGCCCACTAACCAAAAACATTCAGTACTTC. Protein sequence: CATSRAGQGPLTKNIQYF.

The rearrangement links TRBV15 to TRBJ2-7; weak D call: TRBD2 (6 bases). This CDR3 is built from 14 residues. V was pared by 1 base and J by 6 bases, with 13 bases between. CDR1 LNHNV and CDR2 YYDKDF come from the germline V gene (reference sequence). The CDR3 loop reads CATSRGGGTGEQYF. CDR3 DNA sequence: TGTGCCACCAGCAGAGGGGGAGGCACGGGCGAGCAGTACTTC.

The J gene is TRBJ1-5, the V gene TRBV10-3; weak D call: TRBD1 (5 bases). Trimming took off 8 bases at V and 3 bases at J, with 11 bases between the two ends. The CDR3 spans 13 residues. Germline V CDR1 and CDR2: ENHRY, SYGVKD. The CDR3 loop reads CAIGEGFNQPQHF. In DNA form, the CDR3 reads TGTGCCATCGGGGAGGGGTTCAATCAGCCCCAGCATTTT.

This chain connects TRBV7-8 to TRBJ1-5; 7 nucleotides align to TRBD1. The CDR3 is 16 amino acids. Germline lookup yields CDR1 SGHVS and CDR2 FQNEAQ. The V and J ends lost 4 bases and 5 bases, in that order; junction bases with no gene match: 11. The CDR3 sequence: CASSSPTRGGDQPQHF. CDR3 nucleotides: TGTGCCAGCAGCTCCCCTACGAGAGGGGGCGATCAGCCCCAGCATTTT.

V gene TRBV6-1 combines with J gene TRBJ2-3; TRBD2 aligns across 9 bases. With V trimmed by 4 bases and J by 5 bases, 13 bases remained unmatched. Germline CDR1 is MNHNS and CDR2 is SASEGT. The CDR3 has 17 amino acids. CDR3: CASSVYGGTSFEDTQYF. In DNA form, the CDR3 reads TGTGCCAGCAGTGTATACGGTGGGACTAGCTTTGAAGATACGCAGTATTTT.

The V and J genes are TRBV30 and TRBJ2-3, with D tentatively TRBD2 (5 bases). CDR3 length: 12 amino acids. V shed 3 bases and J shed 5 bases, with 9 bases lying between them. CDR1 and CDR2 (germline): GTSNPN, SVGIG (reference sequence). CDR3 DNA sequence: TGTGCCTGGAGGGGAGCTGTAGATACGCAGTATTTT. Encoded protein: CAWRGAVDTQYF.

The rearrangement links TRBV27 to TRBJ2-7, with 8 positions matching TRBD1. CDR3 length: 13 amino acids. With V trimmed by 7 bases and J by 6 bases, 8 bases remained unmatched. Germline V gene data show CDR1 as MNHEY and CDR2 as SMNVEV (reference sequence). The CDR3 is CASNILGQGEQYF. CDR3 coding DNA: TGTGCCAGCAACATTCTTGGACAGGGCGAGCAGTACTTC.

The V call is TRBV19, the J call TRBJ1-6, with 7 bases aligning to TRBD1. The V gene end was trimmed by 5 bases and the J gene end by 9 bases; junction bases not matched to a gene: 13. This CDR3 contains 16 residues. Germline CDR1 and CDR2: LNHDA and SQIVND (reference sequence). CDR3 nucleotide sequence: TGTGCCAGTAGTCTCCGAGGGGGCTCGGAGCGTTCACCCCTCCACTTT. This gives the protein CASSLRGGSERSPLHF.

The V call is TRBV7-2, the J call TRBJ2-1, with D tentatively TRBD1 (6 bases). This CDR3 has 18 amino acids. CDR1 and CDR2 (germline): SGHTA, FQGNSA. Trimming left V 4 bases short and J 4 bases short, with 23 bases between. CDR3 coding DNA: TGTGCCAGCAGCTCGGCCCATGGGGCAGGGGTAATATACAATGAGCAGTTCTTC. This sequence encodes CASSSAHGAGVIYNEQFF.

In its sample, this clone was seen a few times. V and J are TRBV7-9 and TRBJ1-1; 10 bases are a match to TRBD1. The J segment lost 7 bases and the V segment lost 4 bases, leaving 9 bases of the junction unmatched. CDR1 and CDR2 from the germline V gene are SEHNR and FQNEAQ (reference sequence). The CDR3 sequence is 15 residues long. The CDR3 DNA reads TGTGCCAGCAGCTCCGGGACGACAGGGGGCGTTGAAGCTTTCTTT. Translating gives CASSSGTTGGVEAFF.

The V call is TRBV6-6, the J call TRBJ1-2; D gene ambiguous. This CDR3 contains 12 residues. From germline, CDR1 is MNHNY and CDR2 SVGAGI (reference sequence). Trimming removed 4 bases from V and 13 bases from J, with 16 bases in between. CDR3 sequence: CASSFGRTQLTF. The CDR3 nucleotides read TGTGCCAGCAGTTTCGGGAGGACCCAGCTCACCTTC.

The rearrangement uses TRBV19 and TRBJ2-1; the match to TRBD2 covers 8 bases. Germline assignment: CDR1 LNHDA and CDR2 SQIVND (reference sequence). The J segment lost 6 bases and the V segment lost 4 bases, leaving 5 bases of the junction unmatched. This CDR3 is 14 amino acids long. The CDR3 loop reads CASSSGGLGNEQFF. The CDR3 DNA follows: TGTGCCAGTAGTAGCGGGGGGCTCGGCAATGAGCAGTTCTTC.

The rearrangement joins TRBV4-3 to TRBJ1-2; no firm D call. There are 15 residues in the CDR3. Germline V gene lookup returns CDR1 LGHNA and CDR2 YSLEER. The V and J ends lost 4 bases and 5 bases respectively, with 17 bases between them. The CDR3 loop is CASSPSPEGGYGYTF. DNA of the CDR3: TGCGCCAGCAGCCCCTCGCCGGAGGGAGGATATGGCTACACCTTC.

The chain combines TRBV5-8 with TRBJ1-5, with 8 bases that match TRBD1. The V segment lost 0 bases and the J segment 4 bases; nucleotides outside the gene matches: 6. The CDR3 is made up of 16 amino acids. The germline V gene has CDR1 SGHTS and CDR2 YDEGEE. In nucleotides, the CDR3 is TGTGCCAGCAGCTTGGTCGGCAGGGGGCATAATCAGCCCCAGCATTTT. Translation: CASSLVGRGHNQPQHF.

The V and J genes are TRBV6-4 and TRBJ2-3; 7 positions agree with TRBD1. V was clipped by 2 bases and J by 8 bases; unmatched bases: 13. The CDR3 consists of 16 residues. In germline, CDR1 is MRHNA, CDR2 SNTAGT. In DNA, the CDR3 is TGTGCCAGCAGTGACCACCCAGACAGGGTGTCAGCTACGCAGTATTTT. Translating gives CASSDHPDRVSATQYF.

The chain recombines TRBV7-2 with TRBJ2-1; weak D call: TRBD1 (5 bases). The CDR3 extends over 13 amino acids. Trimming cost V 1 base and J 13 bases, with 14 bases left between them. CDR1 SGHTA and CDR2 FQGNSA come from the germline V gene. CDR3 in amino acids: CASSLGIGDRQFF. The CDR3 nucleotides read TGTGCCAGCAGCTTAGGGATAGGTGACAGACAGTTCTTC.